This T cell receptor beta chain was sequenced during a study of tumor-infiltrating lymphocytes in primary liver carcinoma. Of note for this clonotype: Its ends do not fully match the called genes, so a read error is possible.

The source material, roughly 18-32 mg of unsorted bulk tissue, was used to co-extract RNA and DNA. Donors underwent surgery for histopathologically diagnosed primary liver carcinoma. A constant-region primer primed TCR beta cDNA synthesis from 400 to 550 ng of total RNA. Libraries of TCR beta came from three nested multiplex PCR rounds with slightly modified ARM-PCR. It was with TRBV1-TRBV30 forward primers and a C-beta reverse primer that the first two PCR rounds were run, at 10 to 11 cycles each. Via MiXCR, TCRdb re-called the multiplex PCR reads, giving one row per CDR3 protein. The sample has 95,000 to 150,000 distinct CDR3 sequences, 60% to 70% seen once. The CDR3 is 20 residues long. Germline V gene sequence: CDR1 MNHNY, CDR2 SVGAGI (reference sequence).

Sequencing was done on a sample of liver tumor tissue from sampling region 1. Subset denoted: tumor region T1, superior pole. This chain links TRBV6-6 with TRBJ2-2; 7 nucleotides agree with TRBD2. The clonotype comes from an older woman with primary liver carcinoma and hepatitis B virus infection. This CDR3 is CACSFSKSRSGRANTGELFF. The CDR3 nucleotides read TGTGCCTGCAGTTTCTCGAAAAGTCGTAGCGGGCGAGCGAACACCGGGGAGCTGTTTTTT.